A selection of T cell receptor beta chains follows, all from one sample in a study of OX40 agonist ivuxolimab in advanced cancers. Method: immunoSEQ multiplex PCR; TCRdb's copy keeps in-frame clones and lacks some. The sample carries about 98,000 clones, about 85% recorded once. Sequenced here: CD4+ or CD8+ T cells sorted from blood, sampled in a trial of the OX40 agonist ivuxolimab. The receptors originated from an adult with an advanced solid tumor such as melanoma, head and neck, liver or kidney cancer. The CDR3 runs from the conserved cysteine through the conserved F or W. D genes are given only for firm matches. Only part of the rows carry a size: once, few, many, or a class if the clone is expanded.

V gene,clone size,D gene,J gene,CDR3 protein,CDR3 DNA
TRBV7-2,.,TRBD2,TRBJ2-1,CACKGSGFSNEQFF,TGTGCCTGTAAGGGTAGCGGGTTTAGCAATGAGCAGTTCTTC
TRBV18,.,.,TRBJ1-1,CASSPKGNSEAFF,TGTGCCAGCTCCCCAAAAGGGAATTCTGAAGCTTTCTTT
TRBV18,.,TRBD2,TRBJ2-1,CASSSPKRGLAAREQFF,TGTGCCAGCTCATCACCGAAAAGGGGACTAGCGGCAAGGGAGCAGTTCTTC
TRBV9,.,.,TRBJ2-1,CASSVDVGANEQFF,TGTGCCAGCAGCGTAGATGTAGGGGCGAATGAGCAGTTCTTC
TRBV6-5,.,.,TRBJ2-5,CASSKTGKETQYF,TGTGCCAGCAGTAAAACCGGTAAAGAGACCCAGTACTTC
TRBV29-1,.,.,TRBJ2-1,CSSSRDSYNEQFF,TGCAGCAGCAGCCGGGATTCCTACAATGAGCAGTTCTTC
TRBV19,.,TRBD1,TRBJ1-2,CASSTGQAGYGYTF,TGTGCCAGTAGCACAGGACAGGCGGGCTATGGCTACACCTTC
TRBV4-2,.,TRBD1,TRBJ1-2,CASSLGQSYGYTF,TGTGCCAGCAGCTTGGGACAGTCGTATGGCTACACCTTC
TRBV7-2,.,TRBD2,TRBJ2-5,CASSHWPLGGETQYF,TGTGCCAGCAGCCACTGGCCCTTGGGGGGGGAGACCCAGTACTTC
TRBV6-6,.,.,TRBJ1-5,CASSESGQPQHF,TGTGCCAGCAGTGAGTCCGGTCAGCCCCAGCATTTT
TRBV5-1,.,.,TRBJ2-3,CASKAGTDTQYF,TGCGCCAGCAAAGCTGGGACAGATACGCAGTATTTT
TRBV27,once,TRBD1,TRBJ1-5,CASSSTGGTQPQHF,TGTGCCAGCAGCTCCACAGGGGGAACTCAGCCCCAGCATTTT
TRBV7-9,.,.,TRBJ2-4,CASSGGWVEKNIQYF,TGTGCCAGCAGCGGAGGGTGGGTAGAGAAAAACATTCAGTACTTC
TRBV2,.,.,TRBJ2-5,CASRLDSQETQYF,TGTGCCAGCAGGTTGGACAGCCAAGAGACCCAGTACTTC
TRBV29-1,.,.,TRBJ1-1,CSVAQETAFF,TGCAGCGTAGCCCAGGAGACGGCTTTCTTT
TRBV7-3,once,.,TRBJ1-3,CASSLAPPNTIYF,TGTGCCAGCAGCTTAGCCCCGCCGAACACCATATATTTT
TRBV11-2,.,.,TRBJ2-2,CASSLDPGGGELFF,TGTGCCAGCAGCTTAGATCCTGGGGGCGGGGAGCTGTTTTTT
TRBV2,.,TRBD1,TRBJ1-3,CASSERGQGSSGNTIYF,TGTGCCAGCAGTGAGAGAGGACAGGGATCCTCTGGAAACACCATATATTTT
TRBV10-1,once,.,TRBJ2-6,CATGQGALAGEFGANVLTF,TGCGCCACAGGACAGGGGGCTCTAGCGGGAGAGTTTGGGGCCAACGTCCTGACTTTC
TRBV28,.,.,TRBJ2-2,CASSLKTLNTGELFF,TGTGCCAGCAGTCTTAAGACACTAAACACCGGGGAGCTGTTTTTT
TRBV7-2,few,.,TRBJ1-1,CASSPTGTLNTEAFF,TGTGCCAGCAGTCCTACCGGGACATTGAACACTGAAGCTTTCTTT
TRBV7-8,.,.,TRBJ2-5,CASMGQRQETQYF,TGTGCCTCGATGGGCCAGCGGCAAGAGACCCAGTACTTC
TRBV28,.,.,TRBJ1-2,CASSSERGPKVYGYTF,TGTGCCAGCTCGTCTGAAAGGGGCCCCAAGGTCTATGGCTACACCTTC
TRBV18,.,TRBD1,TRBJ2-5,CASSPPSGTGQETQYF,TGTGCCAGCTCACCACCCTCCGGGACAGGGCAAGAGACCCAGTACTTC
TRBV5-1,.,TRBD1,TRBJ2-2,CASSSGQGFGELFF,TGCGCCAGCAGCTCAGGACAGGGCTTCGGGGAGCTGTTTTTT
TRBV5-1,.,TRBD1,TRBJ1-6,CASSSGGLGQGSPLHF,TGCGCCAGCAGCTCGGGAGGGCTGGGACAGGGTTCGCCCCTCCACTTT
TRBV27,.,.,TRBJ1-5,CASSPLLSNQPQHF,TGTGCCAGCAGTCCCCTCCTTAGCAATCAGCCCCAGCATTTT
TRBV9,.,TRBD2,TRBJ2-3,CASSVGLAGKADTQYF,TGTGCCAGCAGCGTAGGCCTAGCGGGAAAGGCAGATACGCAGTATTTT
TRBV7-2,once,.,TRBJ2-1,CASSPEGTGSYNEQFF,TGTGCCAGCAGCCCCGAGGGGACTGGATCCTACAATGAGCAGTTCTTC
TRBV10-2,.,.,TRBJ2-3,CAISSRTNGPDTQYF,TGCGCCATCAGCAGTCGGACTAACGGGCCAGATACGCAGTATTTT
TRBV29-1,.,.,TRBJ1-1,CSVLDRMNTEAFF,TGCAGCGTCTTGGACAGAATGAACACTGAAGCTTTCTTT
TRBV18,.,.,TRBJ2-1,CASSPPSRYNEQFF,TGTGCCAGCTCACCACCGAGTAGGTACAATGAGCAGTTCTTC
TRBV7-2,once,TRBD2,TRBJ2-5,CASSSFSGNREQYF,TGTGCCAGCAGCTCTTTCAGCGGGAATAGGGAACAGTACTTC
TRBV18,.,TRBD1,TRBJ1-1,CASSPDRYTEAFF,TGTGCCAGCTCACCGGACAGGTACACTGAAGCTTTCTTT
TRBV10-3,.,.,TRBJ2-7,CAISGNYSYEQYF,TGTGCCATCAGTGGAAACTACTCCTACGAGCAGTACTTC
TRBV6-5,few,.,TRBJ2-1,CASSPTVYNEQFF,TGTGCCAGCAGTCCGACAGTATACAATGAGCAGTTCTTC
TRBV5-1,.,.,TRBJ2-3,CASSDDRPDTQYF,TGCGCCAGCAGCGATGACAGGCCAGATACGCAGTATTTT
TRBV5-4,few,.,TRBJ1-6,CASSLEGRPTGSPLHF,TGTGCCAGCAGCTTGGAAGGCAGGCCAACTGGGTCACCCCTCCACTTT
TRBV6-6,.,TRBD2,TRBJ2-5,CASLPGGGSKETQYF,TGTGCCAGCTTGCCGGGCGGCGGGAGTAAAGAGACCCAGTACTTC